The 12 T cell receptor beta chains below were found in one sample sequenced in a study of CD8 T cells in ankylosing spondylitis. Whole-study findings and limits: One TCR beta motif, made up of 7 or 8 highly homologous variants, appeared characteristic of ankylosing spondylitis blood.

These TCRs' antigens remain unknown. TCRdb passed the 5' RACE reads through MiXCR, listing each CDR3 protein once. The table has some 840,000 distinct CDR3 sequences, 12% seen once. Sequenced material: blood, either unsorted or a sorted T cell fraction (not recorded which). These receptors originate from a male donor with ankylosing spondylitis.

There are a few counts of this clonotype. V is TRBV18 and J is TRBJ1-4; D gene uncertain. Trimming shortened V by 2 bases and J by 8 bases, and 9 bases separated the two germline ends. The CDR3 is 13 amino acids. Germline CDR1 is KGHSH and CDR2 is LQKENI. As DNA, the CDR3 is TGTGCCAGCTCACCATCGTCTCGAGAAAAACTGTTTTTT. It codes for CASSPSSREKLFF.

This clonotype was observed at least ten times. The chain couples TRBV13 to TRBJ1-1; D remains ambiguous. This CDR3 is built from 14 residues. V shed 1 base and J shed 5 bases, with 11 bases lying between them. Germline CDR1 is PRHDT and CDR2 is FYEKMQ (reference sequence). The CDR3 protein is CASSLDQSGTEAFF. CDR3 nucleotide sequence: TGTGCCAGCAGCTTAGATCAGTCAGGTACTGAAGCTTTCTTT. The variable domain in full, completed from reference TRBV13 and TRBJ1-1, reads AAGVIQSPRHLIKEKRETATLKCYPIPRHDTVYWYQQGPGQDPQFLISFYEKMQSDKGSIPDRFSAQQFSDYHSELNMSSLELGDSALYFCASSLDQSGTEAFFGQGTRLTVV.

The chain carries TRBV5-1 and TRBJ1-1; D call uncertain. CDR1 SGHRS and CDR2 YFSETQ come from the germline V gene. V was trimmed by 4 bases and J by 5 bases, leaving 12 bases between them. The CDR3 is made up of 13 amino acids. In nucleotides, the CDR3 is TGCGCCAGCAGCGCGACAACTCAAACTGAAGCTTTCTTT. Translating it yields CASSATTQTEAFF. Filled out from reference TRBV5-1 and TRBJ1-1, the complete variable domain reads KAGVTQTPRYLIKTRGQQVTLSCSPISGHRSVSWYQQTPGQGLQFLFEYFSETQRNKGNFPGRFSGRQFSNSRSEMNVSTLELGDSALYLCASSATTQTEAFFGQGTRLTVV.

This chain connects TRBV28 to TRBJ1-1; 8 bases line up with TRBD1. The CDR3 length is 13 residues. Germline trimming cut 3 bases from V and 5 bases from J; bases unmatched to any gene: 2. The germline gives CDR1 MDHEN, CDR2 SYDVKM. The DNA of the CDR3 is TGTGCCAGCAGTTTTTGGACAGGGACTGAAGCTTTCTTT. Its translation is CASSFWTGTEAFF.

This clonotype came up a few times. The V and J genes are TRBV12-3 or TRBV12-4 and TRBJ2-7, with TRBD2 as a possible D gene (6 bases). V dropped 3 bases and J dropped 2 bases, with 14 bases sitting between them. The CDR3 has 15 residues. The CDR3 sequence: CASSFGDFTTYEQYF. For the CDR3, the DNA is TGTGCCAGCAGTTTCGGGGACTTCACTACCTACGAGCAGTACTTC.

In the case of this clonotype: Given a much more abundant clone one base away, this may be a read error. The chain employs TRBV29-1 and TRBJ2-1, with 7 bases matching TRBD2. The germline V gene encodes CDR1 SQVTM and CDR2 ANQGSEA. This CDR3 is 16 amino acids long. The junction had 9 bases not matched to a gene; V was cut back by 4 bases and J by 0 bases. CDR3 DNA: TGCAGCGTTGGAGTGGGGCGGGGGAGCTCCTACAATGAGCAGTTCTTC. Protein sequence: CSVGVGRGSSYNEQFF.

Ten or more counts support this clonotype. V is TRBV20-1 and J is TRBJ2-7; tentative D call: TRBD2 (6 bases). V was shortened by 5 bases and J by 4 bases, with 12 bases between the two germline ends. The germline CDR1 and CDR2 sequences are DFQATT and SNEGSKA (reference sequence). The CDR3 totals 12 residues. The CDR3 here is CSADNGGYEQYF. In DNA, the CDR3 is TGCAGTGCTGATAACGGGGGATACGAGCAGTACTTC.

In this sample, this clonotype turned up a few times. The rearrangement uses TRBV4-2 and TRBJ2-3; 7 nucleotides align to TRBD1. The CDR3 has 14 residues. CDR1 LGHNA and CDR2 YNFKEQ come from the germline V gene. Losses at the gene ends were 0 bases for V and 8 bases for J; bases not matched to a gene: 5. The CDR3 region is CASSQDSRGPTQYF. The CDR3 coding sequence is TGTGCCAGCAGCCAAGATTCTAGGGGGCCTACGCAGTATTTT.

The table lists this clonotype with a few counts. The chain links TRBV20-1 to TRBJ1-3; D possibly corresponds to TRBD1 (5 bases). The CDR3 length is 13 residues. Germline CDR1 DFQATT, CDR2 SNEGSKA (reference sequence). Trimming left V 3 bases short and J 1 base short, with 7 bases between. CDR3 sequence reads: CSARGDSGNTIYF. The CDR3, as DNA: TGCAGTGCTAGGGGGGATTCTGGAAACACCATATATTTT.

The gene calls are TRBV19 and TRBJ2-1; TRBD2 aligns across 8 bases. The V segment lost 9 bases and the J segment 4 bases; nucleotides outside the gene matches: 8. From germline, CDR1 is LNHDA and CDR2 SQIVND (reference sequence). CDR3 length: 14 amino acids. Here the CDR3 DNA reads TGTGCCAGGCCCACTAGCGGAGTTTACAATGAGCAGTTCTTC. Translation: CARPTSGVYNEQFF. The variable domain in full, with the rest retrieved from reference TRBV19 and TRBJ2-1, is DGGITQSPKYLFRKEGQNVTLSCEQNLNHDAMYWYRQDPGQGLRLIYYSQIVNDFQKGDIAEGYSVSREKKESFPLTVTSAQKNPTAFYLCARPTSGVYNEQFFGPGTRLTVL.

This clonotype was counted between two and nine times. The chain recombines TRBV12-3 or TRBV12-4 with TRBJ1-2; D remains unclear. The CDR3 covers 13 residues. Trimming cost V 5 bases and J 7 bases, with 14 bases left between them. DNA for the CDR3: TGTGCCAGCAGTCCCGTGGCGTCAAGTGGCTACACCTTC. It specifies CASSPVASSGYTF.

The table lists this clonotype with a few counts. The rearrangement joins TRBV20-1 to TRBJ2-2, with 8 bases identical to TRBD2. CDR3 length: 17 residues. Germline V gives CDR1 DFQATT, CDR2 SNEGSKA (reference sequence). V gave up 0 bases and J gave up 1 base; unmatched junction bases: 7. The CDR3 is CSARDGGRPLNTGELFF. The CDR3, as DNA: TGCAGTGCTAGAGATGGCGGGAGGCCCCTGAACACCGGGGAGCTGTTTTTT.